This T cell receptor beta chain stems from a study of T cell repertoires in cytomegalovirus infection. Whole-study results and caveats: The ex vivo response was dominated by HLA-C-restricted CMV-specific TCR beta clonotypes.

To note about this clonotype: Its antigen remains unidentified. Just one base apart from a much larger clone, this may be a read error.

TCRdb recomputed calls from the reads with MiXCR, one row per CDR3 protein. The table includes some 600,000 distinct CDR3 sequences, more than 20% detected once. Trimming took off 4 bases at V and 6 bases at J, with 18 bases between the two ends. Germline V gene data show CDR1 as SEHNR and CDR2 as FQNEAQ (reference sequence). CDR3 length: 15 residues. The chain recombines TRBV7-9 with TRBJ1-1; possibly TRBD1 for D (5 bases). The clonotype originates from a human donor in good health (CMV status not recorded). Some clones in this sample may be carry-over from other donors' samples. Sequencing input: CD8+ T cells from PBMCs. Here the CDR3 reads CASSSTTSQGAEAFF. The CDR3 DNA reads as TGTGCCAGCAGCTCCACTACCTCCCAGGGCGCTGAAGCTTTCTTT.